The entry below describes one T cell receptor beta chain. These data come from a study of shared clonotypes between healthy human individuals. V was shortened by 3 bases and J by 0 bases, with 9 bases between the two germline ends. Germline CDR1 reads SGHAT; CDR2 reads FQNNGV. The CDR3 loop spans 15 amino acids. Using immunoSEQ multiplex PCR, the repertoire was profiled, and TCRdb retains in-frame clones only, with some absent. This table has hundreds of thousands of clones, over 75% appearing once. The chain carries TRBV11-2 and TRBJ2-1, with no clear D. The specimen was memory CD8+ T cells sorted from blood. Subset described: CD45RO+ cells pooled with CCR7-negative TemRA cells. This sequence was found in a man between 18 and 35 years old in good health. Here the CDR3 reads CASSLSLSSYNEQFF. The CDR3 DNA sequence: TGTGCCAGCAGCTTGTCGCTCAGCTCCTACAATGAGCAGTTCTTC.